This TCR beta chain was recorded in a study of shared clonotypes between healthy human individuals. About this clone itself: Antigen: not known.

CD45RO-negative CD8 cells positively selected for CCR7 made up the naive population, which excluded terminally differentiated effector memory CD45RA+ cells. Donors comprised healthy HIV-negative adults lacking recent acute infections or vaccinations. Study-wide findings and caveats: Non-shared clonotypes displayed generation probabilities falling below those of clonotypes present in all four donors. Clonotype sharing among donors, it was expected, would be affected by sequencing depth.

Investigators spread the genomic DNA of each subset evenly over several immunoSEQ plates. Sequencing was performed with immunoSEQ multiplex PCR; in TCRdb, only in-frame clones are kept and a portion is missing. The data contain 1.5 million to 2.5 million clones, about 94% of them singletons. Germline V lookup: CDR1 MDHEN, CDR2 SYDVKM. V was pared by 5 bases and J by 6 bases, with 10 bases of the junction left unmatched. The CDR3 has 14 residues. This clonotype originated in a man between 18 and 29 years old in good health. This rearrangement joins TRBV28 to TRBJ2-7; 7 bases map to TRBD2. Material: naive CD8+ T cells sorted from blood. CDR3 sequence: CASSQVGREGEQYF. As DNA, the CDR3 is TGTGCCAGCAGTCAAGTGGGGAGGGAGGGCGAGCAGTACTTC. Complete variable domain (other parts from reference TRBV28 and TRBJ2-7): DVKVTQSSRYLVKRTGEKVFLECVQDMDHENMFWYRQDPGLGLRLIYFSYDVKMKEKGDIPEGYSVSREKKERFSLILESASTNQTSMYLCASSQVGREGEQYFGPGTRLTVT.